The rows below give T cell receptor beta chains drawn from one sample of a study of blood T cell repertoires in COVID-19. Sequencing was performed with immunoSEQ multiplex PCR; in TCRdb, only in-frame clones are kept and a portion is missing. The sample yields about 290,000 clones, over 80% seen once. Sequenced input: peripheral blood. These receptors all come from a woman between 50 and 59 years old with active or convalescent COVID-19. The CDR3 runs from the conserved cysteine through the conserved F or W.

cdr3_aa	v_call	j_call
CASSPGQTINEKLFF	TRBV7-2	TRBJ1-4
CASIGDRVFQPQHF	TRBV28	TRBJ1-5
CASSTDYPNTGELFF	TRBV5-1	TRBJ2-2
CSASQGNSWDTQYF	TRBV20-1	TRBJ2-3
CASSPRGQSGELFF	TRBV7-9	TRBJ2-2
CASSVSGGEDTQYF	TRBV9	TRBJ2-3
CASSLVGRGITDTQYF	TRBV7-8	TRBJ2-3
CASSLGRGTEAFF	TRBV5-1	TRBJ1-1
CASSSPQRRGTDTQYF	TRBV6-6	TRBJ2-3
CASRKTDTGELFF	TRBV3-1/TRBV3-2	TRBJ2-2
CASSLEGVSTDTQYF	TRBV5-1	TRBJ2-3
CASSQVAGQDRTYEQYF	TRBV4-2	TRBJ2-7
CASRKAKTGEKLFF	TRBV7-9	TRBJ1-4
CASSAMGTGIETQYF	TRBV6-4	TRBJ2-5
CASSLNQGAGEQYF	TRBV28	TRBJ2-7
CASSSGQGASEQYF	TRBV27	TRBJ2-7
CASSPRLKSAGNTIYF	TRBV18	TRBJ1-3
CASSYSNSGGTDTQYF	TRBV6-5	TRBJ2-3
CASSHNRGLYEQYF	TRBV7-8	TRBJ2-7
CASSVLSGYGYTF	TRBV9	TRBJ1-2
CASSLDGFEAFF	TRBV7-9	TRBJ1-1
CASSFEAGGGSYNEQFF	TRBV27	TRBJ2-1
CASSSETGFTKMNTEAFF	TRBV7-8	TRBJ1-1
CASRRGGGELFF	TRBV12-3/TRBV12-4	TRBJ2-2
CASSLRLPGANTIYF	TRBV5-1	TRBJ1-3
CASSIGVSSNQPQHF	TRBV19	TRBJ1-5
CASSRGRGLYYGYTF	TRBV27	TRBJ1-2
CASSLMWDRGPYGYTF	TRBV5-1	TRBJ1-2
CASSFGTWDRSYEQYF	TRBV28	TRBJ2-7
CASSGSLPWAGELFF	TRBV19	TRBJ2-2
CASSNLATADTQYF	TRBV11-1	TRBJ2-3
CANQTGGNGYTF	TRBV2	TRBJ1-2
CASSSRQVDEAFF	TRBV19	TRBJ1-1
CASSTLAGPAYNEQFF	TRBV19	TRBJ2-1
CASGGDRTGAHTDTQYF	TRBV19	TRBJ2-3
CASSPQGLTYEQYF	TRBV9	TRBJ2-7
CASSATRAEAFF	TRBV27	TRBJ1-1
CASRTVGGYTF	TRBV12-3/TRBV12-4	TRBJ1-2
CASSLSGSRGEQYF	TRBV5-4	TRBJ2-7
CASSERLAPIYEQYF	TRBV11-1	TRBJ2-7
CASSFFRDTDTQYF	TRBV28	TRBJ2-3
CASSPVLAGGRYF	TRBV27	TRBJ2-3
CASSPLFSYEQYF	TRBV14	TRBJ2-7
CASSFSPLYNEQFF	TRBV7-9	TRBJ2-1
CATSDRLTSGSYEQYF	TRBV24-1	TRBJ2-7
CASSSQWGGAETQYF	TRBV9	TRBJ2-5
CASSVTSGGYNEQFF	TRBV7-6	TRBJ2-1
CASSEANRGLAGGPTYNEQFF	TRBV6-1	TRBJ2-1
CATSRGASGPIFNYEQYF	TRBV15	TRBJ2-7
CASSLARSRERLRNEQFF	TRBV28	TRBJ2-1
CASSPLLAGIYNEQFF	TRBV18	TRBJ2-1
CSVTLGADTEAFF	TRBV29-1	TRBJ1-1
CASSEQGLNTEAFF	TRBV2	TRBJ1-1
CASSLPLTGETQYF	TRBV28	TRBJ2-5
CASRSYRGGTVYEQYF	TRBV27	TRBJ2-7
CASTRGRLVTEAFF	TRBV28	TRBJ1-1
CASSLKGDTEAFF	TRBV18	TRBJ1-1
CASSLEGVGANVLTF	TRBV27	TRBJ2-6